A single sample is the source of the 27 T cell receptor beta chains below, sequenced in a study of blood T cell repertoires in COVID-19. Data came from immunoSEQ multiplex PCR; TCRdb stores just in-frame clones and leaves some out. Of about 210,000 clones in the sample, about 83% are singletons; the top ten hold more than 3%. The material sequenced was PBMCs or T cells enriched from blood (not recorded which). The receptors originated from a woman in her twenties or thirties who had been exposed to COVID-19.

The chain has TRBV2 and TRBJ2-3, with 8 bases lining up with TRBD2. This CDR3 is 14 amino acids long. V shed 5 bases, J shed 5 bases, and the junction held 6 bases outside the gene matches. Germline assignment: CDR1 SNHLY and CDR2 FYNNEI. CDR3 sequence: CASSYSGVKDTQYF. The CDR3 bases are TGTGCCAGCAGTTATAGCGGGGTGAAAGATACGCAGTATTTT.

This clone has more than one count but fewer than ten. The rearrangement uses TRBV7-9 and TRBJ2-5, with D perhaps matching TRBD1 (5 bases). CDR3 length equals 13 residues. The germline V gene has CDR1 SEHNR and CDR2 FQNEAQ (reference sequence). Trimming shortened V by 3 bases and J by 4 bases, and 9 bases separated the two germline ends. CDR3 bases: TGTGCCAGCAGCTTCGACAGAGCAGAGACCCAGTACTTC. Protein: CASSFDRAETQYF.

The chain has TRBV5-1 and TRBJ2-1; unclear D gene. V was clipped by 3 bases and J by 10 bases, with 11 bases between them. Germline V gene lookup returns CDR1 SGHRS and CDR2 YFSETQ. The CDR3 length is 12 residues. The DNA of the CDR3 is TGCGCCAGCAGCTCCGATGGCCTCGAGCAGTTCTTC. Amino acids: CASSSDGLEQFF. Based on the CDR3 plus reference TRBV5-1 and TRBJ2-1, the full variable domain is KAGVTQTPRYLIKTRGQQVTLSCSPISGHRSVSWYQQTPGQGLQFLFEYFSETQRNKGNFPGRFSGRQFSNSRSEMNVSTLELGDSALYLCASSSDGLEQFFGPGTRLTVL.

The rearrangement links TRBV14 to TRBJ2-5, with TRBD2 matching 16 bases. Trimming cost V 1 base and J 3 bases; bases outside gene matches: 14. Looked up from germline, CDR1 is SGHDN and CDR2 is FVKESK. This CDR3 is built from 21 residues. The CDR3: CASSQVGTSGGARRVKETQYF. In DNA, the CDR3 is TGTGCCAGCAGCCAAGTGGGGACTAGCGGGGGGGCGCGGCGCGTCAAAGAGACCCAGTACTTC.

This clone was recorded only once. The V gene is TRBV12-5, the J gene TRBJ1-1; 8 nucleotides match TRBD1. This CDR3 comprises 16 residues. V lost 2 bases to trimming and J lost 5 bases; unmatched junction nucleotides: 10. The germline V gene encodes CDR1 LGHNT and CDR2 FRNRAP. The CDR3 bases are TGTGCTAGTGGTTTGACTTCAGGGGGCGTCGTAACTGAAGCTTTCTTT. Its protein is CASGLTSGGVVTEAFF.

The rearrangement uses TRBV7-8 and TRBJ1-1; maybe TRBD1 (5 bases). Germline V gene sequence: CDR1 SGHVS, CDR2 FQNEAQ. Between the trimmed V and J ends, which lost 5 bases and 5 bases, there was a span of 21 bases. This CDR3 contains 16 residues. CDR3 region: CASSPRRGSLGTEAFF. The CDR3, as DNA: TGTGCCAGCAGCCCACGGAGGGGTTCTTTAGGTACTGAAGCTTTCTTT.

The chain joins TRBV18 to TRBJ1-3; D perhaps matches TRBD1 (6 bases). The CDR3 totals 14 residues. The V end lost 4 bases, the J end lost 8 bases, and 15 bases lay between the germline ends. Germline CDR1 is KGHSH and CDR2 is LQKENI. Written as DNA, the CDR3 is TGTGCCAGCTCACGGCTACAGGGCCGGGACACCATATATTTT. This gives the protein CASSRLQGRDTIYF.

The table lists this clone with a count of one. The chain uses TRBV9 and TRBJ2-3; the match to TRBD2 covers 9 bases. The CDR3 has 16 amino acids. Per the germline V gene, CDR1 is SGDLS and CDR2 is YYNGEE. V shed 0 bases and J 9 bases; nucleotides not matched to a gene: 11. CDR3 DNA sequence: TGTGCCAGCAGCGTAGGACTGGCGGGGGGGCCAAGAACGCAGTATTTT. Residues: CASSVGLAGGPRTQYF.

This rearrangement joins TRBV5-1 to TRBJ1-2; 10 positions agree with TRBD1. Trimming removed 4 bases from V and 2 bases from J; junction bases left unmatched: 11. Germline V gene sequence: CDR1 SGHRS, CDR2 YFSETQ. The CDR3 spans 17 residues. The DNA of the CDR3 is TGCGCCAGCAGCGAATCCGGGACAGGGGCCCACAACTATGGCTACACCTTC. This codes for CASSESGTGAHNYGYTF.

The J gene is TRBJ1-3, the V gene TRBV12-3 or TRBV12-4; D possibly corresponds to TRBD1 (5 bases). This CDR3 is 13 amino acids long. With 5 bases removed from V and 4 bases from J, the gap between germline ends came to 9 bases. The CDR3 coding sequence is TGTGCCAGCAGTCGGGGGGTGGGAAACACCATATATTTT. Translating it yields CASSRGVGNTIYF.

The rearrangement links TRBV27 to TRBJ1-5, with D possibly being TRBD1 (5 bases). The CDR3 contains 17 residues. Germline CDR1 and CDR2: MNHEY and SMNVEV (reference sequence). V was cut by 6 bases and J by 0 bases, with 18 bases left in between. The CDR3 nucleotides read TGTGCCAGCAGCTTAGGGGCCGGGACTGATAGCAATCAGCCCCAGCATTTT. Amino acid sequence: CASSLGAGTDSNQPQHF.

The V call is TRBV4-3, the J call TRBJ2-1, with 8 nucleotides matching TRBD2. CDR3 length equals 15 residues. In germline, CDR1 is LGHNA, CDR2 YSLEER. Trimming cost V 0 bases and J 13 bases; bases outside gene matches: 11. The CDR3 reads CASSQDTGGRGPQFF. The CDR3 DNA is TGCGCCAGCAGCCAAGATACGGGGGGGCGGGGACCCCAGTTCTTC.

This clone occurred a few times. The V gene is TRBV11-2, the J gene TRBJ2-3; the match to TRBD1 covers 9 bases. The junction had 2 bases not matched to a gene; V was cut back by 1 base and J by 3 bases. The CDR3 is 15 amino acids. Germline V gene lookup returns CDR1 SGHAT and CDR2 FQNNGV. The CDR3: CASSLGDRVTDTQYF. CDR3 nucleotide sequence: TGTGCCAGCAGCTTAGGGGACAGGGTTACAGATACGCAGTATTTT. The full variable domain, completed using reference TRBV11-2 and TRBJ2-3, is EAGVAQSPRYKIIEKRQSVAFWCNPISGHATLYWYQQILGQGPKLLIQFQNNGVVDDSQLPKDRFSAERLKGVDSTLKIQPAKLEDSAVYLCASSLGDRVTDTQYFGPGTRLTVL.

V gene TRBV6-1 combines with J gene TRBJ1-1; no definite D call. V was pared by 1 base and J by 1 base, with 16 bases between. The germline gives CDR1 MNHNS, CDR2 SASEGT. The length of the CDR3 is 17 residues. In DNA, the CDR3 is TGTGCCAGCAGTGAAGTCTGGGAGGCGACCTCGAACACTGAAGCTTTCTTT. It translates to CASSEVWEATSNTEAFF.

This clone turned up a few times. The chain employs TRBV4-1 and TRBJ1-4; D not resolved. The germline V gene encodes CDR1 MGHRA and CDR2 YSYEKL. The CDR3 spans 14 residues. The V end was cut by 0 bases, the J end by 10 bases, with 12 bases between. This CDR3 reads CASSQDRFGRKLFF. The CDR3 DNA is TGCGCCAGCAGCCAAGACCGCTTTGGGCGAAAACTGTTTTTT.

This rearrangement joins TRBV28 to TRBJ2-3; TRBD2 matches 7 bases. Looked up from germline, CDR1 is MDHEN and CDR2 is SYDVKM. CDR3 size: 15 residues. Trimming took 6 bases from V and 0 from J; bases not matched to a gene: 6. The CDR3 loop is CASRPGTKSTDTQYF. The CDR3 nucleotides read TGTGCCAGCAGGCCCGGGACTAAGAGCACAGATACGCAGTATTTT.

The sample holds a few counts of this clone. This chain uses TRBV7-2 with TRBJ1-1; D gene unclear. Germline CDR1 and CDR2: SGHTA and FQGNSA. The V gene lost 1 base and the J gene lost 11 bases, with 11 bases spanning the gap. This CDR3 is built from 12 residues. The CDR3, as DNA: TGTGCCAGCAGCTTAGTTGCGACACTGGCTTTCTTT. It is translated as CASSLVATLAFF.

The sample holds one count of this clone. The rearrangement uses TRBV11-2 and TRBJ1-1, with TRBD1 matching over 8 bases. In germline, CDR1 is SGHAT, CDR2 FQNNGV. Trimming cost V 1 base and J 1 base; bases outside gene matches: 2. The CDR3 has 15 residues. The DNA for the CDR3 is TGTGCCAGCAGCTTAGTTGGGACAGGGAACACTGAAGCTTTCTTT. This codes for CASSLVGTGNTEAFF.

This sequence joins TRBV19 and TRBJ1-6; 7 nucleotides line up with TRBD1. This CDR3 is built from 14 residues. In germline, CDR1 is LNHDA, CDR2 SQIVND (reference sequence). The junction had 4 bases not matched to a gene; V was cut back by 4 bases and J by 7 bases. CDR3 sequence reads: CASSSRQGNSPLHF. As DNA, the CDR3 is TGTGCCAGTAGTAGCAGACAGGGAAATTCACCCCTCCACTTT. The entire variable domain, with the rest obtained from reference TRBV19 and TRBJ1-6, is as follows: DGGITQSPKYLFRKEGQNVTLSCEQNLNHDAMYWYRQDPGQGLRLIYYSQIVNDFQKGDIAEGYSVSREKKESFPLTVTSAQKNPTAFYLCASSSRQGNSPLHFGNGTRLTVT.

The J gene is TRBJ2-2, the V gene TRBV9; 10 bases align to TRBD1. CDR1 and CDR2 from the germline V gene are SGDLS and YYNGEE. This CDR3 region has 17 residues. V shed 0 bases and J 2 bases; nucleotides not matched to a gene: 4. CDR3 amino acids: CASSVAGQGENTGELFF. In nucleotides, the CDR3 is TGTGCCAGCAGCGTAGCCGGACAGGGGGAAAACACCGGGGAGCTGTTTTTT.

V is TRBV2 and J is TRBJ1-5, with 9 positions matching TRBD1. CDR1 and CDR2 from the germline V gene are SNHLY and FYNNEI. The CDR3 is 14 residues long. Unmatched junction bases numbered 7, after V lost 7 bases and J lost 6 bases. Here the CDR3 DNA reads TGTGCCAGCATTCCGGGACAGGGAGGTCAGCCCCAGCATTTT. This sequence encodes CASIPGQGGQPQHF.

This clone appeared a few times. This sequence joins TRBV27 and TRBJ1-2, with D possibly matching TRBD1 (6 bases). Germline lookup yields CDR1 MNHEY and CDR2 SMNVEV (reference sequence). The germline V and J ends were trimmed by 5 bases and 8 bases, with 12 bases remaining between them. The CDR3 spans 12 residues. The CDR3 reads CASSMTGWGYTF. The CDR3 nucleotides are TGTGCCAGCAGTATGACAGGTTGGGGCTACACCTTC.

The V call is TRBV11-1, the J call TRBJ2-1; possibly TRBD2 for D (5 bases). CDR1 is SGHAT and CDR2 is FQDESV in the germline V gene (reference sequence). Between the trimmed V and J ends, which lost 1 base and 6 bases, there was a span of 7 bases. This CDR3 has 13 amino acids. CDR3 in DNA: TGTGCCAGCAGCTTAGGGGAGAGCAATGAGCAGTTCTTC. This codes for CASSLGESNEQFF.

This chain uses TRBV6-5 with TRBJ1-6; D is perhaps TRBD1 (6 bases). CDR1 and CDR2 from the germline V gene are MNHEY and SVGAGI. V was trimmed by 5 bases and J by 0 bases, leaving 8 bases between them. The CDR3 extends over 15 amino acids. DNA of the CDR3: TGTGCCAGCAGTCCGGACAGCTCCTATAATTCACCCCTCCACTTT. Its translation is CASSPDSSYNSPLHF.

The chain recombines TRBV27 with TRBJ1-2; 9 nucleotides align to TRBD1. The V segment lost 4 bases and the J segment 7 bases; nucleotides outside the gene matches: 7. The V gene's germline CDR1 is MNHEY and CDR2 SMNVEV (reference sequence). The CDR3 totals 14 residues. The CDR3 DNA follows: TGTGCCAGCAGTTCACGGACAGGGGTTAGTGGCTACACCTTC. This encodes CASSSRTGVSGYTF.

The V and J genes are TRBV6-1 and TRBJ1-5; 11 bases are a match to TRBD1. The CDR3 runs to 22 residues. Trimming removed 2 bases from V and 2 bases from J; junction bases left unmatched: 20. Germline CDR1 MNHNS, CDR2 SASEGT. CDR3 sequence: CASSERRRTGGSRRRGNQPQHF. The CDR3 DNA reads TGTGCCAGCAGTGAAAGAAGGAGGACAGGGGGCAGTCGGAGAAGGGGCAATCAGCCCCAGCATTTT.

The CDR3: CASSYGNINTGELFF. The DNA for the CDR3 is TGTGCCAGCAGTTACGGCAACATAAACACCGGGGAGCTGTTTTTT. The chain uses TRBV6-5 and TRBJ2-2; D gene unclear. V gave up 2 bases and J gave up 2 bases, with 9 bases separating them. This CDR3 spans 15 amino acids. CDR1 is MNHEY and CDR2 is SVGAGI in the germline V gene.